This section outlines one TCR beta chain sequence together with its context. Its target is unknown. This sample is part of a study of T cells in localized non-small cell lung cancer. Study observations and caveats: Appearing in adjacent lung were a median about 50 of the top 100 tumor clones. Heterogeneity cannot be ruled out, as sequencing used one tumor region only. Blood T cell density predicted longer survival; adjacent-lung clonality, shorter. There was higher T cell clonality in uninvolved adjacent lung than in tumor, and it was highest there.

TCRdb's table, derived via immunoSEQ multiplex PCR, lists solely in-frame clones and lacks some. The data contain around 91,000 clones, 80% to 90% of them seen just once; the ten biggest clones take up 15%. Here the sequenced sample was peripheral blood, taken before any cancer treatment. The TCR was taken from a man aged 35 to 69 with stage I squamous cell lung carcinoma.

CDR3 sequence (DNA): TGTGCCAGCAGTGAAATACCCCCGAATTCACCCCTCCACTTT. Translated, it gives CASSEIPPNSPLHF. The chain carries TRBV6-1 and TRBJ1-6; D uncertain. CDR1 is MNHNS, CDR2 SASEGT, per germline. The CDR3 loop spans 14 amino acids. Deletions cut 2 bases from V and 7 bases from J, with 9 bases between.